Below, 29 T cell receptor beta chains from the same sample are listed, as sequenced in a study of blood T cells in healthy people across ages. Combining a sample-barcoded 5' primer with a J-beta primer mix, a second PCR ran for roughly 7 to 12 cycles. TCRdb ran MiXCR on the 5' RACE reads and lists one entry per CDR3 protein. The sample lists 600,000 or so distinct CDR3 sequences; approximately 30% were seen once. Sequenced sample: blood. These receptors were collected from a woman over 75 in good health.

This clonotype was counted many times. CDR3 sequence: CASSEWGLGADTQYF. The CDR3, as DNA: TGTGCCAGCAGTGAATGGGGGCTGGGGGCAGATACGCAGTATTTT. The genes are TRBV25-1 and TRBJ2-3, with a tentative D call TRBD1 (6 bases). The CDR3 extends over 15 amino acids. V was shortened by 1 base and J by 4 bases, with 12 bases between the two germline ends. Germline V gene lookup returns CDR1 MGHDK and CDR2 SYGVNS.

In regard to this clonotype: This likely comes from a read error, as the CDR3 has no conserved phenylalanine or tryptophan at its end. No DNA is shown, since the ends of the CDR3 on it are uncertain; the CDR3 is the one TCRdb lists. The CDR3 sequence: CASSFGSQETQHI. The rearrangement uses TRBV5-6 and TRBJ2-7. The germline V gene encodes CDR1 SGHDT and CDR2 YYEEEE. With termini counted, the CDR3 has 13 amino acids.

The chain recombines TRBV7-2 with TRBJ2-5; the match to TRBD1 covers 8 bases. The CDR3 spans 14 residues. With V trimmed by 5 bases and J by 4 bases, 6 bases remained unmatched. CDR1 and CDR2 (germline): SGHTA, FQGNSA. CDR3 nucleotide sequence: TGTGCCAGCAGCGGACAGGGTGGGCGAGAGACCCAGTACTTC. Translating gives CASSGQGGRETQYF.

There are a few counts of this clonotype. V usage is TRBV6-2 or TRBV6-3 and J usage is TRBJ1-4, with a tentative D call TRBD1 (5 bases). The CDR3 length is 15 residues. Deletions cut 6 bases from V and 4 bases from J, with 15 bases between. Per the germline V gene, CDR1 is MNHEY and CDR2 is SVGEGT. This CDR3 is CASRPTGLLNEKLFF. DNA for the CDR3: TGTGCCAGCAGACCTACGGGACTCCTTAATGAAAAACTGTTTTTT.

This clonotype was seen only a few times. A much larger clonotype is one base distant, so this may be a read error. The rearrangement joins TRBV3-1 to TRBJ2-7, with 8 bases that match TRBD1. The CDR3 sequence is 14 residues long. V shed 4 bases and J 2 bases; nucleotides not matched to a gene: 4. CDR1 is LGHDT, CDR2 YNNKEL, per germline (reference sequence). CDR3 protein: CASSRVQGAYEQYF. The CDR3 nucleotides are TGTGCCAGCAGCCGAGTACAGGGGGCCTACGAGCAGTACTTC.

A note on this clonotype: It may be a read error: a sequence one base away is much more abundant. The chain is built from TRBV6-5 and TRBJ2-5; possible D gene TRBD1, 5 bases. The J call is in doubt because the DNA end fits TRBJ2-7 better. From germline, CDR1 is MNHEY and CDR2 SVGAGI. The CDR3 is 12 residues long. DNA of the CDR3: TGTGCCAACAGTTACGGCAGGGACGAGCAGTACTTC. As protein: CANSYGRDEQYF.

This clonotype has at least ten counts. This rearrangement joins TRBV5-4 to TRBJ2-3; 9 bases align to TRBD1. Germline loops: CDR1 SGHNT, CDR2 YYREEE (reference sequence). V shed 2 bases and J 1 base; nucleotides not matched to a gene: 2. The CDR3 is 15 residues long. CDR3 residues: CASSFGTGRTDTQYF. The DNA of the CDR3 is TGTGCCAGCAGCTTCGGGACAGGGCGCACAGATACGCAGTATTTT.

Many counts were recorded for this clonotype. V gene TRBV6-1 combines with J gene TRBJ2-4; TRBD1 agrees at 9 bases. Germline V gives CDR1 MNHNS, CDR2 SASEGT. Losses at the gene ends were 4 bases for V and 2 bases for J; bases not matched to a gene: 9. The CDR3 is 17 residues long. CDR3 loop: CASSVVTGGDSKNIQYF. Here the CDR3 DNA reads TGTGCCAGCAGTGTAGTAACAGGGGGCGATTCCAAAAACATTCAGTACTTC.

Turning to this clonotype: A much larger clonotype is one base distant, so this may be a read error. This sequence joins TRBV10-3 and TRBJ2-5; the match to TRBD2 covers 9 bases. The CDR3 spans 16 residues. CDR1 is ENHRY, CDR2 SYGVKD, per germline. This CDR3 is CAISEGKRGDQEAQYF. CDR3 coding DNA: TGTGCCATCAGTGAGGGGAAGCGGGGGGACCAAGAGGCCCAGTACTTC.

This clonotype was observed many times. The rearrangement links TRBV11-3 to TRBJ2-1; TRBD2 matches 7 bases. Losses at the gene ends were 5 bases for V and 2 bases for J; bases not matched to a gene: 6. Looked up from germline, CDR1 is SGHNT and CDR2 is YENEEA. CDR3 length: 15 residues. The CDR3 DNA sequence: TGTGCCAGCAGCAGAGCGGGGAACACCTACAATGAGCAGTTCTTC. This encodes CASSRAGNTYNEQFF.

The chain recombines TRBV9 with TRBJ2-7; TRBD1 agrees at 7 bases. The V segment lost 0 bases and the J segment 2 bases; nucleotides outside the gene matches: 5. The germline V gene has CDR1 SGDLS and CDR2 YYNGEE. This CDR3 comprises 15 residues. The CDR3 is CASSVVPTGAYEQYF. In DNA, the CDR3 is TGTGCCAGCAGCGTAGTCCCCACAGGGGCCTACGAGCAGTACTTC.

This sequence joins TRBV19 and TRBJ1-6; TRBD1 is a possible D gene (5 bases). Germline CDR1 is LNHDA and CDR2 is SQIVND (reference sequence). V shed 5 bases and J shed 0 bases, with 11 bases lying between them. The CDR3 length is 16 residues. The CDR3 loop is CASSSRQSSYNSPLHF. DNA of the CDR3: TGTGCCAGTAGTTCGCGACAGAGCTCCTATAATTCACCCCTCCACTTT.

The gene calls are TRBV29-1 and TRBJ1-4; D is perhaps TRBD1 (6 bases). With 7 bases removed from V and 7 bases from J, the gap between germline ends came to 13 bases. From germline, CDR1 is SQVTM and CDR2 ANQGSEA. CDR3 length: 12 amino acids. The CDR3 coding sequence is TGCAGCGGAGGACAGAACGGTGAAAAACTGTTTTTT. It translates to CSGGQNGEKLFF.

At least ten counts were recorded for this clonotype. The chain carries TRBV5-1 and TRBJ2-6, with D perhaps matching TRBD1 (5 bases). CDR1 is SGHRS, CDR2 YFSETQ, per germline. The CDR3 runs 15 residues. V was pared by 5 bases and J by 0 bases, with 9 bases between. CDR3: CASRTAFSGANVLTF. DNA for the CDR3: TGCGCCAGCAGGACAGCTTTCTCTGGGGCCAACGTCCTGACTTTC.

This clonotype was seen many times. The chain employs TRBV9 and TRBJ2-7; the match to TRBD1 covers 7 bases. CDR3 size: 13 residues. V gave up 4 bases and J gave up 3 bases; unmatched junction bases: 4. The germline CDR1 and CDR2 sequences are SGDLS and YYNGEE. CDR3: CASSQGVGYEQYF. The CDR3 coding sequence is TGTGCCAGCAGCCAGGGGGTGGGCTACGAGCAGTACTTC.

There are a few counts of this clonotype. The chain uses TRBV5-1 and TRBJ1-5, with D possibly matching TRBD1 (6 bases). The CDR3 has 21 residues. Trimming pared 0 bases from V and 2 bases from J, leaving 27 bases between. CDR1 and CDR2 (germline): SGHRS, YFSETQ. Written as DNA, the CDR3 is TGCGCCAGCAGCTTGGCCGAAGGGGGTCACAGTAGCACCGGTGGCAATCAGCCCCAGCATTTT. Translated: CASSLAEGGHSSTGGNQPQHF.

This clonotype has ten or more counts. In DNA form, the CDR3 reads TGTGCCAGCAGCTCCTCTAGCGGGGCAGATACGCAGTATTTT. It translates to CASSSSSGADTQYF. The rearrangement joins TRBV7-2 to TRBJ2-3, with 9 bases lining up with TRBD2. The V and J ends lost 4 bases and 4 bases, in that order; junction bases with no gene match: 3. The CDR3 sequence is 14 residues long. Germline V gene data show CDR1 as SGHTA and CDR2 as FQGNSA.

Many counts were recorded for this clonotype. The CDR3: CASSSVTDTQYF. The CDR3 DNA is TGTGCCAGCAGCTCGGTCACAGATACGCAGTATTTT. V and J are TRBV7-2 and TRBJ2-3; D gene ambiguous. CDR1 and CDR2 (germline): SGHTA, FQGNSA. There are 12 residues in the CDR3. Between the trimmed V and J ends, which lost 4 bases and 2 bases, there was a span of 4 bases.

The table lists this clonotype with many counts. An end of the junction differs from the germline gene, which may be a read error. The rearrangement joins TRBV5-1 to TRBJ2-2; no clear D. The CDR3 covers 12 residues. The V gene's germline CDR1 is SGHRS and CDR2 YFSETQ. The CDR3 sequence is CASSLNTGELFF. CDR3 DNA: TGTGCCAGCAGCTTAAACACCGGGGAGCTGTTTTTT.

This clonotype was detected many times. The rearrangement uses TRBV7-2 and TRBJ2-1; 9 bases fit TRBD1. The trim removed 1 base at V and 5 bases at J, leaving 3 bases unmatched. CDR1 and CDR2 from the germline V gene are SGHTA and FQGNSA. This CDR3 is 15 amino acids long. CDR3 sequence reads: CASSLVGQGNNEQFF. As DNA, the CDR3 is TGTGCCAGCAGCTTAGTAGGACAGGGGAACAATGAGCAGTTCTTC.

Ten or more counts support this clonotype. Being one base from a much bigger clone, this may be a read error. The chain uses TRBV29-1 and TRBJ2-1; TRBD2 matches at 8 bases. V trimming: 6 bases; J trimming: 2 bases; junction bases outside the gene matches: 6. Germline CDR1 SQVTM, CDR2 ANQGSEA. This CDR3 spans 14 amino acids. The CDR3 here is CSVERAGAYNEQFF. In nucleotides, the CDR3 is TGCAGCGTAGAACGAGCGGGGGCCTACAATGAGCAGTTCTTC.

This clonotype was observed many times. V and J are TRBV7-2 and TRBJ1-5; no reliable D call. Trimming took 5 bases from V and 4 from J, leaving 12 bases between them. This CDR3 has 14 amino acids. CDR1 and CDR2 (germline): SGHTA, FQGNSA. DNA of the CDR3: TGTGCCAGCAGCCGCGGCCGGGGTAATCAGCCCCAGCATTTT. Its translation is CASSRGRGNQPQHF.

In DNA, the CDR3 is TGCAGTGCTATACCCCAGGGATCCGAGCAGTACTTC. Encoded protein: CSAIPQGSEQYF. The chain carries TRBV20-1 and TRBJ2-5; TRBD1 might be the D (5 bases). The J call could be wrong; TRBJ2-7 is a better fit for the DNA end. The CDR3 is made up of 12 amino acids. Germline V CDR1 and CDR2: DFQATT, SNEGSKA (reference sequence).

This chain joins TRBV2 and TRBJ1-2; no clear D. Germline V gives CDR1 SNHLY, CDR2 FYNNEI. V lost 2 bases and J 4 bases, leaving 11 bases between the germline ends. This CDR3 contains 14 residues. The CDR3 protein is CASSEPAGPYGYTF. The CDR3 nucleotides read TGTGCCAGCAGTGAACCAGCAGGTCCCTATGGCTACACCTTC.

In this sample, this clonotype turned up a few times. This rearrangement joins TRBV20-1 to TRBJ2-5; 8 bases map to TRBD1. V trimming: 2 bases; J trimming: 5 bases; junction bases outside the gene matches: 7. Germline V lookup: CDR1 DFQATT, CDR2 SNEGSKA (reference sequence). The length of the CDR3 is 14 residues. The CDR3 loop reads CSARPGQELETQYF. The CDR3 DNA sequence: TGCAGTGCTAGACCGGGACAGGAGTTGGAGACCCAGTACTTC.

CDR3 coding DNA: TGCGCCAGCAGCTTTCGAGGAGCGGAGCCCTTCTACGAGCAGTACTTC. Its protein product is CASSFRGAEPFYEQYF. The V and J genes are TRBV5-1 and TRBJ2-4; possibly TRBD2 for D (5 bases). The J call is in doubt because the DNA end fits TRBJ2-7 better. Germline CDR1 and CDR2: SGHRS and YFSETQ. This CDR3 contains 16 residues.

The chain recombines TRBV30 with TRBJ2-1; possibly TRBD1 for D (5 bases). This CDR3 is 12 amino acids long. Germline loops: CDR1 GTSNPN, CDR2 SVGIG (reference sequence). V lost 5 bases to trimming and J lost 4 bases, with 9 bases between them. The CDR3 DNA is TGTGCCTGGGGCAGACAGTACAATGAGCAGTTCTTC. It specifies CAWGRQYNEQFF.

As for this clonotype: This CDR3 fails to terminate in the conserved phenylalanine or tryptophan, so it likely reflects a read error. J is TRBJ2-5 and V is TRBV5-1; TRBD2 agrees at 13 bases. There are 16 residues in the CDR3. The J segment lost 11 bases and the V segment lost 4 bases, leaving 14 bases of the junction unmatched. Germline V gene data show CDR1 as SGHRS and CDR2 as YFSETQ. Here the CDR3 reads CASSRELAGGDNEQYC. The CDR3 region has the DNA TGCGCCAGCAGCCGCGAACTAGCGGGGGGGGACAATGAGCAGTACTGC.

This clonotype has at least ten counts. The junction departs from the called germline gene at one end, perhaps through a read error. The gene calls are TRBV2 and TRBJ2-1; TRBD2 agrees at 12 bases. This CDR3 has 14 residues. Looked up from germline, CDR1 is SNHLY and CDR2 is FYNNEI. CDR3 sequence: CASSETSGGNEQFF. DNA for the CDR3: TGCGCCAGCAGCGAGACTAGCGGGGGCAATGAGCAGTTCTTC.